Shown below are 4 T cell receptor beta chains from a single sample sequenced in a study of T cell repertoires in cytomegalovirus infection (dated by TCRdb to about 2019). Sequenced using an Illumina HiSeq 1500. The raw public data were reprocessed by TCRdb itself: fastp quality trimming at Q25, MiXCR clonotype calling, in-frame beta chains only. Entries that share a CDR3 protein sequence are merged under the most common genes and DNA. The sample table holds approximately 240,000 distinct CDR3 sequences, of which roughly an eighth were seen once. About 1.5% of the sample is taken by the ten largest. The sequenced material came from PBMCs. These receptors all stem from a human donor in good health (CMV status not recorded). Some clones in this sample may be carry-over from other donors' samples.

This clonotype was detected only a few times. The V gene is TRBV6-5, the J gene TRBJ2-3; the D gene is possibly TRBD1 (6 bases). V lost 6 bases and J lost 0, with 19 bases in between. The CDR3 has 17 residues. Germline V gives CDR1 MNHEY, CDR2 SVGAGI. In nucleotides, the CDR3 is TGTGCCAGCAGGCGACCCCCGACAGGCTTCAGCACAGATACGCAGTATTTT. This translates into CASRRPPTGFSTDTQYF.

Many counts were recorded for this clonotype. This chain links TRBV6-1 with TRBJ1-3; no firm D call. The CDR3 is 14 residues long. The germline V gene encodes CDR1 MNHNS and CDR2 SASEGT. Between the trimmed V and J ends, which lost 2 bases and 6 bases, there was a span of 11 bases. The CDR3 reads CASSERGGSNTIYF. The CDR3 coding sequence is TGTGCCAGCAGTGAAAGAGGCGGATCAAACACCATATATTTT.

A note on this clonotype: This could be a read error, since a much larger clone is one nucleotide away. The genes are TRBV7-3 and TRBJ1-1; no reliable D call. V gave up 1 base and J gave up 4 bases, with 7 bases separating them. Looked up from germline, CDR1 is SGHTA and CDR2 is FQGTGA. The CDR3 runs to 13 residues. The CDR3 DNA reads TGTGCCAGCAGCTTAAGGGCCGGCACTGAAGCTTTCTTT. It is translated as CASSLRAGTEAFF.

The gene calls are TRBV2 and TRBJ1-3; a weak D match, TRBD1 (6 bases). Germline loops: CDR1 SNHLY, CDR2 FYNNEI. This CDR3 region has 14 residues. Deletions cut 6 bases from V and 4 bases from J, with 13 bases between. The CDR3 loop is CASSPQGYGNTIYF. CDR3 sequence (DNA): TGTGCCAGCAGCCCACAGGGTTACGGAAACACCATATATTTT.